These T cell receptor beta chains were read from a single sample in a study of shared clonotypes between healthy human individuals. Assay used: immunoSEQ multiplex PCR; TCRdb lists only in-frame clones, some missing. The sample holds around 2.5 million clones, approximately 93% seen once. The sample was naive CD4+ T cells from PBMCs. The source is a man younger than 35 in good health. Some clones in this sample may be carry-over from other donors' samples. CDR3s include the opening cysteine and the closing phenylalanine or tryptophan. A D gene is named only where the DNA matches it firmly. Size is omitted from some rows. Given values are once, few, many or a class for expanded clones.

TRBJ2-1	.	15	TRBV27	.	CASSFSRSADNEQFF	TGTGCCAGCAGTTTCTCTCGCAGCGCTGACAATGAGCAGTTCTTC
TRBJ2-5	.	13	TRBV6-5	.	CASREQLQETQYF	TGTGCCAGCCGAGAGCAGCTACAAGAGACCCAGTACTTC
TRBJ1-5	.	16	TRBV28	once	CATTTFTKRSNQPQHF	TGTGCCACCACTACTTTCACAAAACGGAGCAATCAGCCCCAGCATTTT
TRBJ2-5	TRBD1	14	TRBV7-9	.	CASRWDRDGETQYF	TGTGCCAGCAGGTGGGACAGGGATGGGGAGACCCAGTACTTC
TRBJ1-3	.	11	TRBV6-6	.	CASSYGNTIYF	TGTGCCAGCAGTTACGGAAACACCATATATTTT
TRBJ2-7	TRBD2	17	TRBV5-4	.	CASSLGGLAGVAHEQYF	TGTGCCAGCAGCTTGGGGGGACTAGCGGGAGTAGCGCACGAGCAGTACTTC
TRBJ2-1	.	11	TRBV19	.	CASGQGDEQFF	TGTGCCAGTGGCCAAGGGGATGAGCAGTTCTTC
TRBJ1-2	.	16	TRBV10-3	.	CAISGSLGSDSYGYTF	TGTGCCATCAGTGGATCACTAGGCTCGGACAGCTATGGCTACACCTTC
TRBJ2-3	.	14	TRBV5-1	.	CASSPGPPGDTQYF	TGCGCCAGCAGCCCGGGCCCCCCGGGCGATACGCAGTATTTT
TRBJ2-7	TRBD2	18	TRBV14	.	CASSPASGRASRLLKQYF	TGTGCCAGCAGCCCCGCTAGCGGGAGGGCCTCGAGGTTGCTTAAGCAGTACTTC
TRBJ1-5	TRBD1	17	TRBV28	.	CASSFWQGGLGNQPQHF	TGTGCCAGCAGTTTTTGGCAGGGGGGACTTGGCAATCAGCCCCAGCATTTT
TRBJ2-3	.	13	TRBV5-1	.	CASSSPPADTQYF	TGCGCCAGCTCCTCCCCGCCGGCAGATACGCAGTATTTT
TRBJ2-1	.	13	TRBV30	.	CAWSLGGYNEQFF	TGTGCCTGGAGTCTGGGGGGCTACAATGAGCAGTTCTTC
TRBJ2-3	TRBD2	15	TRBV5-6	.	CASSFLRDYTDTQYF	TGTGCCAGCAGCTTTTTGCGGGACTACACAGATACGCAGTATTTT
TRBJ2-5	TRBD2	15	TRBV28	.	CASSGAGGHQETQYF	TGTGCCAGCAGCGGGGCGGGGGGCCACCAAGAGACCCAGTACTTC
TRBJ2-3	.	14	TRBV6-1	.	CASSPGLVVDTQYF	TGTGCCAGCAGCCCGGGGCTAGTTGTGGATACGCAGTATTTT
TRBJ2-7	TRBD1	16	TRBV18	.	CASSPGSRGLAYEQYF	TGTGCCAGCTCACCAGGGAGTAGGGGGCTGGCCTACGAGCAGTACTTC
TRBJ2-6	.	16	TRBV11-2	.	CAGLTGPSSGANVLTF	TGTGCCGGATTGACAGGTCCCAGCTCTGGGGCCAACGTCCTGACTTTC
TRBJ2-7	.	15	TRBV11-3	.	CASSPLGRGEVEQYF	TGTGCCAGCAGCCCGCTAGGACGAGGGGAAGTCGAGCAGTACTTC
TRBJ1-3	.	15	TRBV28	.	CASSLLSDFGNTIYF	TGTGCCAGCAGTTTGTTGTCCGATTTTGGAAACACCATATATTTT
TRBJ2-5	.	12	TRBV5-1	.	CASSLVQETQYF	TGCGCCAGCAGTTTGGTGCAAGAGACCCAGTACTTC
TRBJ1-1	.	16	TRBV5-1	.	CASSLDQQGMNTEAFF	TGCGCCAGCAGCTTGGATCAACAGGGAATGAACACTGAAGCTTTCTTT
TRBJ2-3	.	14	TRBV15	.	CATSRDRGTDTQYF	TGTGCCACCAGCAGAGATCGGGGGACGGATACGCAGTATTTT
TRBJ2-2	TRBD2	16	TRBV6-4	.	CASSDRFLAGAGELFF	TGTGCCAGCAGTGACCGTTTTCTAGCGGGAGCCGGGGAGCTGTTTTTT
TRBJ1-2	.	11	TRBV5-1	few	CASSYGFGYTF	TGCGCCAGCAGTTACGGATTTGGCTACACCTTC
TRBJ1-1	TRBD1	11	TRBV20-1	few	CSASRGHEAFF	TGCAGTGCTAGCAGGGGGCATGAAGCTTTCTTT
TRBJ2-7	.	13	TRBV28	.	CASTPRGRYEQYF	TGTGCCAGCACCCCTCGGGGGAGGTACGAGCAGTACTTC
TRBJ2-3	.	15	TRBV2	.	CASSAGTGSTDTQYF	TGTGCCAGCAGTGCCGGGACGGGAAGCACAGATACGCAGTATTTT
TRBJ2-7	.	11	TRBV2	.	CASSRTYEQYF	TGTGCCAGCAGCCGAACCTACGAGCAGTACTTC